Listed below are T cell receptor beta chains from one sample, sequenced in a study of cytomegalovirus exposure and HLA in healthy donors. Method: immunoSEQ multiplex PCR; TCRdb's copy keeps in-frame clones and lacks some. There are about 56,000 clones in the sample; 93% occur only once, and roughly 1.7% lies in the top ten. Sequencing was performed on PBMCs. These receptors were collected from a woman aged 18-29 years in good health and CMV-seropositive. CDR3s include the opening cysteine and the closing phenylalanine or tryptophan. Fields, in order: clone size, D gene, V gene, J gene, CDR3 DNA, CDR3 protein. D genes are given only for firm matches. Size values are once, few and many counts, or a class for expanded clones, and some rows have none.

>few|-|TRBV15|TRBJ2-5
TGTGCCACCAGCAGGGATGCCCTCGGGGAGACCCAGTACTTC
CATSRDALGETQYF
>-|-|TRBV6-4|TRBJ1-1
TGTGCCAGCAGTGACTCCGGGGAATCGGCTGAAGCTTTCTTT
CASSDSGESAEAFF
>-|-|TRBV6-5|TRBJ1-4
TGTGCCAGCAGTTACACATGGACTAATGAAAAACTGTTTTTT
CASSYTWTNEKLFF
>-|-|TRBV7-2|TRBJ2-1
TGTGCCAGCAGCCCTAGTGGGGGTGGAGGGGCCGGCTACAATGAGCAGTTCTTC
CASSPSGGGGAGYNEQFF
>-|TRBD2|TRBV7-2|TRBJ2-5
TGTGCCAGCAGCTTAGTTTCCGGGTTCGCGGGGGGTGGGACCCAGTACTTC
CASSLVSGFAGGGTQYF
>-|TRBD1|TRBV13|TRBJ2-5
TGTGCCAGCAGCCCGCGCCACAGGGGATCCCAAGAGACCCAGTACTTC
CASSPRHRGSQETQYF
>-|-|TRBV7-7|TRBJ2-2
TGTGCCAGCAGCGCTTCTATGAACACCGGGGAGCTGTTTTTT
CASSASMNTGELFF
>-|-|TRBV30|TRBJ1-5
TGTGCCTGGCAGACGGGAAATCAGCCCCAGCATTTT
CAWQTGNQPQHF
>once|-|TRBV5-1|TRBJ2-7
TGCGCCAGCAGCTTGACAGGAAGCTCCTACGAGCAGTACTTC
CASSLTGSSYEQYF
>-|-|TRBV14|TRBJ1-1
TGTGCCAGCAGCCAAGGCACAGGAGAAGCTTTCTTT
CASSQGTGEAFF
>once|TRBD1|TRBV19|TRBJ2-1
TGTGCCAGTAGTGCATGGGACAGCTACAATGAGCAGTTCTTC
CASSAWDSYNEQFF
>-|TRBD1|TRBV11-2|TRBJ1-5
TGTGCCAGCAGCTTAGGCGGGACAGGCAATCAGCCCCAGCATTTT
CASSLGGTGNQPQHF
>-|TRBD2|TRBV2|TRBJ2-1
TGTGCCAGCAGGGTAGCGGGGGGGCTGAGTGAGCAGTTCTTC
CASRVAGGLSEQFF
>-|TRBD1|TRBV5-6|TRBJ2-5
TGTGCCAGCAGCTGGGACAGGGATGAGACCCAGTACTTC
CASSWDRDETQYF
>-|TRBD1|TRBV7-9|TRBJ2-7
TGTGCCAGCAGCTGGGGACAGAAGCCCTACGAGCAGTACTTC
CASSWGQKPYEQYF
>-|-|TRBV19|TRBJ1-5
TGTGCCAGTAAAACCTCGGGGGGAAGCGAATTCAATCAGCCCCAGCATTTT
CASKTSGGSEFNQPQHF
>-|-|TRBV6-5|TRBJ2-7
TGTGCCAGCAGTTACTCCGCCAGGTCCTACGAGCAGTACTTC
CASSYSARSYEQYF
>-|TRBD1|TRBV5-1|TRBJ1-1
TGCGCCAGCAGCTCCCCTGACAGGGGAGGTGAAGCTTTCTTT
CASSSPDRGGEAFF
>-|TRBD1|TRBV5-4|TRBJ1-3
TGTGCCAGCAGCTCGGGACAGCAATTCTCTGGAAACACCATATATTTT
CASSSGQQFSGNTIYF
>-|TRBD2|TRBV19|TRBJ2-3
TGTGCCAGTAGTCGCGGACTAGCAGATACGCAGTATTTT
CASSRGLADTQYF
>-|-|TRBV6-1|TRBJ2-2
TGTGCCAGCAGAGCCACCGGGACCGGGGAGCTGTTTTTT
CASRATGTGELFF
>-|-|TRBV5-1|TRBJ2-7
TGCGCCAGCAGCTTGTCTGGCGGGACAGACCGCTACGAGCAGTACTTC
CASSLSGGTDRYEQYF
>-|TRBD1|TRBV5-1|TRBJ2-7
TGCGCCAGCAGCTTGGGTAGACAGGGGAGGACCTACGAGCAGTACTTC
CASSLGRQGRTYEQYF
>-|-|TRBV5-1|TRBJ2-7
TGCGCCAGCAGCTTGGTAGCCTACGAGCAGTACTTC
CASSLVAYEQYF
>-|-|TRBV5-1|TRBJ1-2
TGCGCCAGCAGCCCTCGGACACTAGCCAACTATGGCTACACCTTC
CASSPRTLANYGYTF
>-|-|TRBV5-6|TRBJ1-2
TGTGCCAGCAGCTTGGGGGGGGAAAACTATGGCTACACCTTC
CASSLGGENYGYTF
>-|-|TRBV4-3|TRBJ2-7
TGCGCCAGCAGCCAAGACAGGGGTCTATCCTACGAGCAGTACTTC
CASSQDRGLSYEQYF
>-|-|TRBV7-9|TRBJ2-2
TGTGCCAGCAGCCCCAAGGGGTTGGACACCGGGGAGCTGTTTTTT
CASSPKGLDTGELFF
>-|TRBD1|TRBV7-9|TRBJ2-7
TGTGCCAGCAGCGGGGGACAGCCCGCCTACGAGCAGTACTTC
CASSGGQPAYEQYF
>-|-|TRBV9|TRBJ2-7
TGTGCCAGCAGCGTAGCTACAGGCGGCGAGCAGTACTTC
CASSVATGGEQYF
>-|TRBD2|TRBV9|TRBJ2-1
TGTGCCAGCAGCGGCAGTAGCGGGGGGGCAAAAACCGGCTTATTCTTC
CASSGSSGGAKTGLFF
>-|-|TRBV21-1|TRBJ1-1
TGTGCCAGCAGCCCAGAGGGGACAGGGGAAGCTTTCTTT
CASSPEGTGEAFF
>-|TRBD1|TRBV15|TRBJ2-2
TGTGCCACCAGCGACCGGGACAGTTTCGACACCGGGGAGCTGTTTTTT
CATSDRDSFDTGELFF
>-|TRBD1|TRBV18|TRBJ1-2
TGTGCCAGCTCACCCCAGTCCCGGGACAGTTCCGGTGGCTACACCTTC
CASSPQSRDSSGGYTF
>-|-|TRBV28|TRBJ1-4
TGTGCCAGCAGTTTATCTTGGGGAGTAGACACTGCAACTAATGAAAAACTGTTTTTT
CASSLSWGVDTATNEKLFF
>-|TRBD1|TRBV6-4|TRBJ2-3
TGTGCCAGCAGTGTTGGGACAGCGGGCACAGATACGCAGTATTTT
CASSVGTAGTDTQYF
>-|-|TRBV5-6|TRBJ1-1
TGTGCCAGCAGCGTTTCTACTACAGGGCGGTGGACTGAAGCTTTCTTT
CASSVSTTGRWTEAFF
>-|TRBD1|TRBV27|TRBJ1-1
TGTGCCAGCAGTGTATACAGGGGAGAAGCTTTCTTT
CASSVYRGEAFF
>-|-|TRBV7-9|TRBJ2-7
TGTGCCAGCCTAGGGGGGGGCTCCTACGAGCAGTACTTC
CASLGGGSYEQYF
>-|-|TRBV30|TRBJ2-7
TGTGCCTGGAGTGTAGCGGGCGAGCAGTACTTC
CAWSVAGEQYF
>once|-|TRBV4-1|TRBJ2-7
TGCGCCAGCAGCCAAGGCTGGACACCCTACGAGCAGTACTTC
CASSQGWTPYEQYF
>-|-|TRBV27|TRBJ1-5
TGTGCCAGTCAAAACTACGCGCAGAGCAATCAGCCCCAGCATTTT
CASQNYAQSNQPQHF
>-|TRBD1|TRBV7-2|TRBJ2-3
TGTGCCAGCAGCTTATTCGGACAGGGGACAGATACGCAGTATTTT
CASSLFGQGTDTQYF